The source of this TCR beta chain is a study of shared clonotypes between healthy human individuals. The naive CD8 fraction comprised CD45RO-negative cells positively selected for CCR7 and excluded terminally differentiated effector memory CD45RA+ cells. Data came from immunoSEQ multiplex PCR; TCRdb stores just in-frame clones and leaves some out. The repertoire includes 700,000 to 950,000 clones, about 96% of them detected once, and under 0.25% sits in the top ten. The ends were cut back, 0 bases at V and 8 bases at J, with 8 bases in the middle. Per the germline V gene, CDR1 is KGHSH and CDR2 is LQKENI. The CDR3 has 13 residues. In this sample, this clone turned up once.

The genes are TRBV18 and TRBJ2-4; tentatively, D is TRBD1 or TRBD2 (5 bases each). The specimen sequenced was naive CD8+ T cells sorted from blood. This TCR was sampled from a man under 40 in good health. This CDR3 is CASSPPGPDIQYF. The CDR3 DNA sequence: TGTGCCAGCTCACCACCGGGACCGGACATTCAGTACTTC.